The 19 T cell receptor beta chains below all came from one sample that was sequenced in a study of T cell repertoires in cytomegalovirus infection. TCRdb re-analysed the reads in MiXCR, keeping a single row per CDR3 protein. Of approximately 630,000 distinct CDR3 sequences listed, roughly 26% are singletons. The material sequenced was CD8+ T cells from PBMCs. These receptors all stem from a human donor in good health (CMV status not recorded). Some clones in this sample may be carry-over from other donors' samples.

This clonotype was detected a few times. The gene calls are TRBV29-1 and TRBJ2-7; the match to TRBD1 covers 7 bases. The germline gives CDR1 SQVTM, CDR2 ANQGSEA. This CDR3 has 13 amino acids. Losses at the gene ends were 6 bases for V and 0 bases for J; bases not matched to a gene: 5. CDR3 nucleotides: TGCAGCGTCCGGGACAGTCGCTCCTACGAGCAGTACTTC. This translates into CSVRDSRSYEQYF.

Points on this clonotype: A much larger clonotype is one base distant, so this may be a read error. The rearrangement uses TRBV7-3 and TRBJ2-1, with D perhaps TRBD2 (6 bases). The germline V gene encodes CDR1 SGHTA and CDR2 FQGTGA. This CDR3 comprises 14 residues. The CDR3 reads CASSSIGGYNVQFF. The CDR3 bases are TGTGCCAGCAGCTCCATCGGAGGGTACAATGTGCAGTTCTTC.

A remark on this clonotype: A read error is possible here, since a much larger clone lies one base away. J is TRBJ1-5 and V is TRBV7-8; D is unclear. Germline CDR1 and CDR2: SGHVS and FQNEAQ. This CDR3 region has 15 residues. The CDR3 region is CASSLRYGTNRPQHF. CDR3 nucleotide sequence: TGTGCCAGCAGCTTAAGATACGGAACCAATCGGCCCCAGCATTTT.

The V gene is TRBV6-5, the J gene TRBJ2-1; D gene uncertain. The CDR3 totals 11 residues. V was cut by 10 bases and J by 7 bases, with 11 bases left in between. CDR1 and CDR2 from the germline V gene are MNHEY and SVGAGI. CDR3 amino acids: CANTSGNEQFF. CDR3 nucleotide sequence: TGTGCCAACACTTCAGGTAATGAGCAGTTCTTC.

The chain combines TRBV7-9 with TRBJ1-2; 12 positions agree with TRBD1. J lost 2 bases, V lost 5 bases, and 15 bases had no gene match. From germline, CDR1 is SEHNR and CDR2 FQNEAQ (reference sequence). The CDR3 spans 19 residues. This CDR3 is CASSRITNTGTGGNYGYTF. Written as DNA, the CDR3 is TGTGCCAGCAGCCGTATAACTAATACCGGGACAGGGGGCAACTATGGCTACACCTTC.

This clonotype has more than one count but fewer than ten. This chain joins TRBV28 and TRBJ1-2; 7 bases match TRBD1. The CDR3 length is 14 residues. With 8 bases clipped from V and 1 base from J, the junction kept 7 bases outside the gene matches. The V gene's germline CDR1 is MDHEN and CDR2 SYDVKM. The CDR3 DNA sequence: TGTGCCAGCGGCCACAGGGGAGATAACTATGGCTACACCTTC. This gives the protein CASGHRGDNYGYTF.

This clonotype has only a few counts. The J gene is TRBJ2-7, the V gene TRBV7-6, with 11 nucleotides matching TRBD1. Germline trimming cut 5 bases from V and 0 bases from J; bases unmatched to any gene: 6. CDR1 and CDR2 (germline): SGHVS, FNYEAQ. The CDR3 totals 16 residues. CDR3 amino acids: CASSPYGTGGSYEQYF. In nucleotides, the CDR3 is TGTGCCAGCAGCCCGTACGGGACAGGGGGCTCCTACGAGCAGTACTTC.

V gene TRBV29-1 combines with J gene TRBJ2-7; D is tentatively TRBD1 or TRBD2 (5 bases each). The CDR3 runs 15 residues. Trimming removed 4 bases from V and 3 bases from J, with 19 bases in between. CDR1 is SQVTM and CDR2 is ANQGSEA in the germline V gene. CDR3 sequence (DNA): TGCAGCGTTGGCCCCCGACGAGGGGTGCTCTACGAGCAGTACTTC. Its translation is CSVGPRRGVLYEQYF.

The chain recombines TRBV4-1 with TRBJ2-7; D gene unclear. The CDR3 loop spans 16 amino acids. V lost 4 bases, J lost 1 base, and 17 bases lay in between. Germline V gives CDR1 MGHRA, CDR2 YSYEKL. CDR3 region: CASSPIGTALSYEQYF. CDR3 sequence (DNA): TGCGCCAGCAGCCCCATTGGCACTGCCTTATCCTACGAGCAGTACTTC.

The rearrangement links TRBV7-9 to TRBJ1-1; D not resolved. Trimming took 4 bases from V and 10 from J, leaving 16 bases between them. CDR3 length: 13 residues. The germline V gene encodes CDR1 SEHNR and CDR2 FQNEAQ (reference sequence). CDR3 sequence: CASSSAPGRPAFF. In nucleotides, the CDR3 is TGTGCCAGCAGCTCAGCACCGGGTCGACCAGCTTTCTTT.

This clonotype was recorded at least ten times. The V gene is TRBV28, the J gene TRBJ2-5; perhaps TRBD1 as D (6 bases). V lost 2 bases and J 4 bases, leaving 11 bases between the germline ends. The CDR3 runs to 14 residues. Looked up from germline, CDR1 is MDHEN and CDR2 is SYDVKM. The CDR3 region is CASSLDQGRETQYF. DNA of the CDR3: TGTGCCAGCAGTTTAGACCAGGGGAGAGAGACCCAGTACTTC.

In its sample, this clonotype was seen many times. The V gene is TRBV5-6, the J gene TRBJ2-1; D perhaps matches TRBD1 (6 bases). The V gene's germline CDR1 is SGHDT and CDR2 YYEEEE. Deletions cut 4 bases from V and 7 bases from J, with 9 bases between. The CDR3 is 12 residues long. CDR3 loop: CASSPGQNEQFF. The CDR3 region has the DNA TGTGCCAGCAGCCCAGGACAGAATGAGCAGTTCTTC.

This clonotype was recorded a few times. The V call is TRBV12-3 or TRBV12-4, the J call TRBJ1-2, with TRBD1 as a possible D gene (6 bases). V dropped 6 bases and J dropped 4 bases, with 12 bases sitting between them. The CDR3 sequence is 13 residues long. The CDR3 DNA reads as TGTGCCAGCAGGCCGACAGGCTCCTATGGCTACACCTTC. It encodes CASRPTGSYGYTF.

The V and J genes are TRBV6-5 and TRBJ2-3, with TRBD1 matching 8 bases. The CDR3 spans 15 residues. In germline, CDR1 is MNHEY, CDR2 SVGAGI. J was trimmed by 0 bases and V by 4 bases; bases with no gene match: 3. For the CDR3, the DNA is TGTGCCAGCAGTTTTACAGGGGGGAGCACAGATACGCAGTATTTT. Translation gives CASSFTGGSTDTQYF.

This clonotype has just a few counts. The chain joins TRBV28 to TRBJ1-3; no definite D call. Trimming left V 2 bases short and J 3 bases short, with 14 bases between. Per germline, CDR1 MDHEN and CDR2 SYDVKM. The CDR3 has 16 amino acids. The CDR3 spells CASSLGYSVVGNTIYF. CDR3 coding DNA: TGTGCCAGCAGTTTAGGTTACTCGGTCGTTGGAAACACCATATATTTT. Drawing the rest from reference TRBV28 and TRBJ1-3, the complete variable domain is DVKVTQSSRYLVKRTGEKVFLECVQDMDHENMFWYRQDPGLGLRLIYFSYDVKMKEKGDIPEGYSVSREKKERFSLILESASTNQTSMYLCASSLGYSVVGNTIYFGEGSWLTVV.

The CDR3 DNA reads as TGCAGCGTTTGGGGGGCGCAAGGGGCCAACGTCCTGACTTTC. Protein: CSVWGAQGANVLTF. This chain connects TRBV29-1 to TRBJ2-6; D might be TRBD1 or TRBD2, each matching 6 bases. CDR1 is SQVTM, CDR2 ANQGSEA, per germline. The CDR3 has 14 amino acids. Trimming cost V 5 bases and J 4 bases, with 12 bases left between them. Filled out from reference TRBV29-1 and TRBJ2-6, the complete variable domain reads SAVISQKPSRDICQRGTSLTIQCQVDSQVTMMFWYRQQPGQSLTLIATANQGSEATYESGFVIDKFPISRPNLTFSTLTVSNMSPEDSSIYLCSVWGAQGANVLTFGAGSRLTVL.

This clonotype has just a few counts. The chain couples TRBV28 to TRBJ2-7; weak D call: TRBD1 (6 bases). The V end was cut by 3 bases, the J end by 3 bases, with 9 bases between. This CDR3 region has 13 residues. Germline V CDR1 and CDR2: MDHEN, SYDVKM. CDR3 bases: TGTGCCAGCAGTTTGTCAGGGGACTACGAGCAGTACGTC. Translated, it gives CASSLSGDYEQYV.

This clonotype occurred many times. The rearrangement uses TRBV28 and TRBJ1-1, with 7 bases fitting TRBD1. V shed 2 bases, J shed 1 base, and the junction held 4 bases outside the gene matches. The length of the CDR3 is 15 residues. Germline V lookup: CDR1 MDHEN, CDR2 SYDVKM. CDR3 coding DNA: TGTGCCAGCAGTTTAGTGGGACAGAGGAACACTGAAGCTTTCTTT. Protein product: CASSLVGQRNTEAFF.

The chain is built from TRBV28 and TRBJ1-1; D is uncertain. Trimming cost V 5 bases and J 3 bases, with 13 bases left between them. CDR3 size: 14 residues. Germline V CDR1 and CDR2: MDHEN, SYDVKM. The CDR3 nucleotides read TGTGCCAGCAGTATCGAGTCGGCGGACACTGAAGCTTTCTTT. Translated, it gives CASSIESADTEAFF.